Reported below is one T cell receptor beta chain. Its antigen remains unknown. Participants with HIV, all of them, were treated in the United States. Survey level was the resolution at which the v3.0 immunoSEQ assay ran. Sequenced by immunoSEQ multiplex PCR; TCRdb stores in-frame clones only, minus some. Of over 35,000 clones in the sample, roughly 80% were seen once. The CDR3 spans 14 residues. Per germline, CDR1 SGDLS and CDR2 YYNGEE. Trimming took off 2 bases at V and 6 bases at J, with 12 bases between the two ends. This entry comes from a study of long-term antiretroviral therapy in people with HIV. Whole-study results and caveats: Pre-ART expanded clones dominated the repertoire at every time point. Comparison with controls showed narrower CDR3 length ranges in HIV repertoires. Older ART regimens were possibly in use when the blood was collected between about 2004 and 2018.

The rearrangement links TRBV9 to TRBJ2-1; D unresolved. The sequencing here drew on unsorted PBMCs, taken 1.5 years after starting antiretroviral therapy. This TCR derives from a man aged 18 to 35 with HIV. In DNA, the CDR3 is TGTGCCAGCAGCGTCAGTCCCCTGTCCAATGAGCAGTTCTTC. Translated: CASSVSPLSNEQFF.